The 28 T cell receptor beta chains presented below share a single source sample, sequenced in a study of blood T cell repertoires in COVID-19. The table came from immunoSEQ multiplex PCR; TCRdb's copy has only in-frame clones and leaves some out. The sample lists some 80,000 clones; about four fifths were seen once. The sample consisted of peripheral blood. The receptor set was obtained from a woman of 80 years or more with active or convalescent COVID-19.

The V gene is TRBV2, the J gene TRBJ1-4, with D tentatively TRBD1 (6 bases). V was shortened by 6 bases and J by 0 bases, with 11 bases between the two germline ends. The length of the CDR3 is 15 residues. The germline gives CDR1 SNHLY, CDR2 FYNNEI. CDR3 sequence: CASRLNRATNEKLFF. CDR3 nucleotides: TGTGCCAGCAGACTTAACAGGGCAACTAATGAAAAACTGTTTTTT. Full variable domain (remainder filled in from reference TRBV2 and TRBJ1-4): EPEVTQTPSHQVTQMGQEVILRCVPISNHLYFYWYRQILGQKVEFLVSFYNNEISEKSEIFDDQFSVERPDGSNFTLKIRSTKLEDSAMYFCASRLNRATNEKLFFGSGTQLSVL.

V gene TRBV6-5 combines with J gene TRBJ1-2, with D perhaps TRBD1 (6 bases). Looked up from germline, CDR1 is MNHEY and CDR2 is SVGAGI. Trimming took off 6 bases at V and 0 bases at J, with 8 bases between the two ends. The CDR3 contains 13 residues. This CDR3 is CASRQGPNYGYTF. CDR3 DNA: TGTGCCAGCAGACAGGGTCCTAACTATGGCTACACCTTC.

The chain combines TRBV27 with TRBJ2-2, with D perhaps matching TRBD1 (6 bases). This CDR3 has 15 residues. CDR1 and CDR2 (germline): MNHEY, SMNVEV (reference sequence). Deletions cut 2 bases from V and 4 bases from J, with 11 bases between. CDR3 nucleotide sequence: TGTGCCAGCAGTTTACAGGGGCAAGGCACCGGGGAGCTGTTTTTT. This gives the protein CASSLQGQGTGELFF.

The J gene is TRBJ2-7, the V gene TRBV12-3 or TRBV12-4; no clear D. CDR3 size: 13 residues. V was shortened by 6 bases and J by 1 base, with 10 bases between the two germline ends. The DNA for the CDR3 is TGTGCCAGCAGCATGACACCTTCCTACGAGCAGTACTTC. Protein sequence: CASSMTPSYEQYF.

The chain is built from TRBV19 and TRBJ2-3, with a tentative D call TRBD1 (7 bases). CDR1 is LNHDA and CDR2 is SQIVND in the germline V gene (reference sequence). This CDR3 region has 14 residues. Trimming cost V 8 bases and J 0 bases, with 12 bases left between them. CDR3 sequence: CASGGTASTDTQYF. In nucleotides, the CDR3 is TGTGCCAGTGGGGGGACAGCTAGCACAGATACGCAGTATTTT.

The chain has TRBV19 and TRBJ1-5, with 9 bases aligning to TRBD1. Germline loops: CDR1 LNHDA, CDR2 SQIVND (reference sequence). Unmatched junction bases numbered 14, after V lost 4 bases and J lost 1 base. CDR3 length equals 19 residues. CDR3 sequence (DNA): TGTGCCAGTAGTACCCATTCCGGGACAGGGAAATTAAGCAATCAGCCCCAGCATTTT. Translation: CASSTHSGTGKLSNQPQHF.

J is TRBJ2-7 and V is TRBV21-1; the table's D gene call, TRBD1, was not cross checked with the DNA. TRBV21-1 is given as a pseudogene. The CDR3 is 13 residues long. The CDR3: CASRGTGAYEQYF. CDR3 DNA: TGTGCCAGCAGGGGGACAGGGGCCTACGAGCAGTACTTC.

The J gene is TRBJ2-1, the V gene TRBV9, with TRBD2 matching 11 bases. In germline, CDR1 is SGDLS, CDR2 YYNGEE. Trimming at V came to 3 bases and at J to 5 bases, leaving 10 bases not matched to a gene. The CDR3 runs to 17 residues. Here the CDR3 DNA reads TGTGCCAGCAGCGGACTAGCGGGAACTTATGTGGACAATGAGCAGTTCTTC. Its translation: CASSGLAGTYVDNEQFF.

The rearrangement uses TRBV5-4 and TRBJ2-7; D is possibly TRBD2 (7 bases). Trimming took 4 bases from V and 1 from J, leaving 21 bases between them. Germline V gene lookup returns CDR1 SGHNT and CDR2 YYREEE (reference sequence). This CDR3 is built from 17 residues. CDR3 bases: TGTGCCAGCAGCCCTCCCAAGGGGGGGCCTCAGTCCTACGAGCAGTACTTC. It yields the protein CASSPPKGGPQSYEQYF.

This clone was counted between two and nine times. The chain is built from TRBV28 and TRBJ1-5, with D perhaps TRBD1 (6 bases). Germline V gene data show CDR1 as MDHEN and CDR2 as SYDVKM. Trimming took off 6 bases at V and 1 base at J, with 13 bases between the two ends. The CDR3 is made up of 15 amino acids. The CDR3 coding sequence is TGTGCCAGCAGATCGACAGGAAGAAGCAATCAGCCCCAGCATTTT. Encoded protein: CASRSTGRSNQPQHF.

The chain carries TRBV6-2 or TRBV6-3 and TRBJ2-1; 14 bases match TRBD2. The V gene's germline CDR1 is MNHEY and CDR2 SVGEGT. This CDR3 contains 16 residues. With V trimmed by 2 bases and J by 10 bases, 7 bases remained unmatched. CDR3 in amino acids: CASSYNPGTSGGEQFF. The DNA of the CDR3 is TGTGCCAGCAGTTACAACCCAGGGACTAGCGGGGGCGAGCAGTTCTTC.

V and J are TRBV4-3 and TRBJ1-4; unclear D gene. Trimming pared 0 bases from V and 3 bases from J, leaving 8 bases between. Germline V lookup: CDR1 LGHNA, CDR2 YSLEER. CDR3 length equals 15 residues. Here the CDR3 reads CASSQDQDSNEKLFF. Written as DNA, the CDR3 is TGCGCCAGCAGCCAAGATCAGGACTCTAATGAAAAACTGTTTTTT.

The chain joins TRBV3-1 (or the pseudogene TRBV3-2) to TRBJ2-3; 10 bases are a match to TRBD1. Germline assignment: CDR1 LGHDT and CDR2 YNNKEL (reference sequence). V lost 4 bases, J lost 4 bases, and 8 bases stayed unmatched. The CDR3 extends over 16 amino acids. The CDR3 sequence: CASSPLTGGIADTQYF. The CDR3 DNA reads TGTGCCAGCAGCCCCTTGACAGGGGGCATCGCAGATACGCAGTATTTT.

The rearrangement links TRBV24-1 to TRBJ2-2, with TRBD2 matching over 9 bases. V was clipped by 3 bases and J by 4 bases; unmatched bases: 8. There are 17 residues in the CDR3. Germline-derived CDR1 and CDR2 are KGHDR and SFDVKD. CDR3 bases: TGTGCCACCAGTGATCCAAGGACTAGCGTGGGCACCGGGGAGCTGTTTTTT. Amino acid sequence: CATSDPRTSVGTGELFF.

The rearrangement links TRBV3-1 (or the pseudogene TRBV3-2) to TRBJ2-5, with D perhaps TRBD2 (6 bases). Germline V gene data show CDR1 as LGHDT and CDR2 as YNNKEL (reference sequence). CDR3 size: 17 residues. V lost 0 bases to trimming and J lost 0 bases, with 14 bases between them. CDR3 nucleotides: TGTGCCAGCAGCCAAGATGCGGGACTCCCGTACCAAGAGACCCAGTACTTC. Translation gives CASSQDAGLPYQETQYF.

The rearrangement links TRBV4-2 to TRBJ1-1, with D maybe TRBD1 (5 bases). Germline CDR1 LGHNA, CDR2 YNFKEQ. This CDR3 is 18 amino acids long. The V end was cut by 0 bases, the J end by 0 bases, with 17 bases between. The chain's CDR3 is CASSQDRVRGGMNTEAFF. In DNA, the CDR3 is TGTGCCAGCAGCCAAGATAGGGTGCGGGGGGGAATGAACACTGAAGCTTTCTTT.

This sequence joins TRBV20-1 and TRBJ1-1; D may be TRBD1 (6 bases). CDR3 length equals 15 residues. Trimming stripped 3 bases from V and 0 bases from J, with 14 bases between. Germline CDR1 and CDR2: DFQATT and SNEGSKA (reference sequence). CDR3 region: CSASSSGQLNTEAFF. The CDR3, as DNA: TGCAGTGCTAGTTCCTCCGGACAGCTGAACACTGAAGCTTTCTTT.

The chain joins TRBV5-5 to TRBJ2-7; D ambiguous. The CDR3 has 12 residues. Germline CDR1 SGHKS, CDR2 YYEKEE (reference sequence). V lost 3 bases and J 6 bases, leaving 10 bases between the germline ends. The CDR3 sequence: CASSSVRSEQYF. The CDR3 bases are TGTGCCAGCAGCTCCGTACGCAGCGAGCAGTACTTC.

The chain is built from TRBV3-1 (or the pseudogene TRBV3-2) and TRBJ2-6; no definite D call. This CDR3 is built from 14 residues. Per the germline V gene, CDR1 is LGHDT and CDR2 is YNNKEL (reference sequence). V dropped 0 bases and J dropped 3 bases, with 3 bases sitting between them. The CDR3 here is CASSQDYGANVLTF. In nucleotides, the CDR3 is TGTGCCAGCAGCCAAGACTATGGGGCCAACGTCCTGACTTTC.

V gene TRBV7-9 combines with J gene TRBJ1-2; 7 nucleotides match TRBD1. The CDR3 sequence is 15 residues long. V lost 1 base and J lost 8; bases outside the gene matches: 10. Germline CDR1 reads SEHNR; CDR2 reads FQNEAQ (reference sequence). The CDR3 DNA reads as TGTGCCAGCAGCTTAGTACCGACAGGGCGAGGAGGCTACACCTTC. It is translated as CASSLVPTGRGGYTF.

V usage is TRBV6-5 and J usage is TRBJ2-3; D call uncertain. Germline V gives CDR1 MNHEY, CDR2 SVGAGI. Trimming stripped 3 bases from V and 2 bases from J, with 9 bases between. The CDR3 consists of 14 residues. This chain's CDR3 is CASSYSRNTDTQYF. In nucleotides, the CDR3 is TGTGCCAGCAGTTATAGCCGTAACACAGATACGCAGTATTTT.

The CDR3 DNA reads TGTGCCAGCAGCCAAGATCTGGGAGGGAAAGAGACCCAGTACTTC. Residues: CASSQDLGGKETQYF. The chain carries TRBV14 and TRBJ2-5, with TRBD2 identical over 7 bases. The germline V gene has CDR1 SGHDN and CDR2 FVKESK. This CDR3 is built from 15 residues. J gave up 3 bases and V 0 bases, and 4 bases lay outside the gene matches.

This chain joins TRBV7-8 and TRBJ2-6; maybe TRBD2 (6 bases). Per germline, CDR1 SGHVS and CDR2 FQNEAQ. The CDR3 covers 17 residues. Trimming cost V 5 bases and J 0 bases, with 14 bases left between them. CDR3 DNA sequence: TGTGCCAGCAGCCTGGCGTCCGGGAGCTCTGGGGCCAACGTCCTGACTTTC. It encodes CASSLASGSSGANVLTF. The complete variable domain, with remaining parts taken from reference TRBV7-8 and TRBJ2-6, reads GAGVSQSPRYKVAKRGQDVALRCDPISGHVSLFWYQQALGQGPEFLTYFQNEAQLDKSGLPSDRFFAERPEGSVSTLKIQRTQQEDSAVYLCASSLASGSSGANVLTFGAGSRLTVL.

V gene TRBV7-9 combines with J gene TRBJ1-3; no reliable D call. Per germline, CDR1 SEHNR and CDR2 FQNEAQ (reference sequence). The CDR3 is 15 residues long. V was cut by 8 bases and J by 0 bases, with 14 bases left in between. CDR3 DNA: TGTGCCAGCCAGCCCAGGTCCCTCTCTGGAAACACCATATATTTT. Protein: CASQPRSLSGNTIYF.

The V call is TRBV5-6, the J call TRBJ1-2; 10 bases match TRBD1. Germline trimming cut 2 bases from V and 6 bases from J; bases unmatched to any gene: 7. The V gene's germline CDR1 is SGHDT and CDR2 YYEEEE. This CDR3 contains 15 residues. CDR3 sequence (DNA): TGTGCCAGCAGCTTACCGGGACAGGGGTATAATGGCTACACCTTC. Translated, it gives CASSLPGQGYNGYTF.

The V call is TRBV14, the J call TRBJ2-3; 9 positions match TRBD2. The CDR3 runs 14 residues. Per germline, CDR1 SGHDN and CDR2 FVKESK. The V and J ends lost 1 base and 5 bases, in that order; junction bases with no gene match: 1. CDR3 nucleotides: TGTGCCAGCAGCCAAGTTAGCGGGAGAGATACGCAGTATTTT. This translates into CASSQVSGRDTQYF.

The chain links TRBV4-2 to TRBJ2-7, with 8 bases that match TRBD1. Germline CDR1 and CDR2: LGHNA and YNFKEQ. CDR3 length: 15 residues. J gave up 10 bases and V 1 base, and 12 bases lay outside the gene matches. CDR3 nucleotides: TGTGCCAGCAGCCAAGCGCAGGGGGCACTGTCGCGTCAGTACTTC. Its protein is CASSQAQGALSRQYF.

The chain is built from TRBV5-6 and TRBJ2-5; D is possibly TRBD2 (5 bases). CDR3 length: 14 residues. Trimming pared 5 bases from V and 5 bases from J, leaving 16 bases between. Germline CDR1 SGHDT, CDR2 YYEEEE. The CDR3 is CASSLQSGFETQYF. Written as DNA, the CDR3 is TGTGCCAGCAGTCTGCAATCGGGGTTTGAGACCCAGTACTTC.